This passage covers 12 T cell receptor beta chains from one sample sequenced in a study of monozygotic twins with inflammatory bowel disease. Following a re-call of the 5' RACE reads, TCRdb has one entry per CDR3 protein and lacks DNA. The record lists approximately 400,000 distinct CDR3 sequences, of which the ten most abundant hold 2% to 3%. Sequencing was performed on blood. The receptors here all came from a human donor with ulcerative colitis or Crohn's disease, or a healthy co-twin of an affected twin (not recorded which).

The chain links TRBV5-4 to TRBJ2-5; lacking DNA, the TRBD1 call made by TCRdb goes unchecked. Germline CDR1 is SGHNT and CDR2 is YYREEE (reference sequence). The CDR3 runs to 18 residues. CDR3: CASSSSLGTGANSETQYF.

The chain has TRBV25-1 and TRBJ1-1; the TCRdb D gene call, TRBD1, has no DNA to confirm it. The CDR3 sequence is 13 residues long. In germline, CDR1 is MGHDK, CDR2 SYGVNS. The CDR3 region is CASTRGRSTEAFF.

The V call is TRBV5-1, the J call TRBJ2-7; TCRdb selects TRBD1, and the lack of DNA leaves this call unchecked. The CDR3 extends over 13 amino acids. Germline V gene lookup returns CDR1 SGHRS and CDR2 YFSETQ. The CDR3 sequence is CASSLQSGVEQYF.

The chain joins TRBV20-1 to TRBJ1-5; TCRdb's D call of TRBD1 is untestable without DNA. The germline CDR1 and CDR2 sequences are DFQATT and SNEGSKA (reference sequence). The length of the CDR3 is 14 residues. Here the CDR3 reads CSARGPVSNQPQHF.

J is TRBJ2-4 and V is TRBV20-1; absent DNA, TCRdb's TRBD1 call cannot be checked. This CDR3 is built from 13 residues. Germline assignment: CDR1 DFQATT and CDR2 SNEGSKA (reference sequence). The CDR3 sequence: CSAAQGAKNIQYF.

The chain carries TRBV27 and TRBJ2-7; TCRdb's assignment of TRBD1 cannot be checked, as there is no DNA. The length of the CDR3 is 13 residues. Per the germline V gene, CDR1 is MNHEY and CDR2 is SMNVEV (reference sequence). CDR3 sequence: CASSRTGVLEQYF.

V usage is TRBV5-6 and J usage is TRBJ2-7; TCRdb names TRBD2, which stays unverified in the absence of DNA. The germline CDR1 and CDR2 sequences are SGHDT and YYEEEE. The CDR3 contains 14 residues. CDR3 loop: CASRGLAGSYEQYF.

The rearrangement uses TRBV5-6 and TRBJ2-2; TCRdb outputs TRBD1, but without DNA this stays unchecked. Germline CDR1 reads SGHDT; CDR2 reads YYEEEE. The CDR3 covers 15 residues. CDR3 in amino acids: CASSLQGTNTGELFF.

This chain joins TRBV6-6 and TRBJ1-3; absent DNA, TCRdb's TRBD1 call cannot be checked. The CDR3 is 13 residues long. Looked up from germline, CDR1 is MNHNY and CDR2 is SVGAGI (reference sequence). The chain's CDR3 is CASSGGGGNTIYF.

J is TRBJ2-5 and V is TRBV20-1; TCRdb selects TRBD1, and the lack of DNA leaves this call unchecked. Germline CDR1 and CDR2: DFQATT and SNEGSKA (reference sequence). The CDR3 sequence is 16 residues long. Here the CDR3 reads CSARIPRVQGKETQYF.

The V and J genes are TRBV28 and TRBJ1-2; TCRdb returns TRBD1, unconfirmable since there is no DNA. The CDR3 contains 14 residues. In germline, CDR1 is MDHEN, CDR2 SYDVKM. The chain's CDR3 is CARSATGPYYGYTF.

J is TRBJ2-7 and V is TRBV5-1; no DNA is available, so the TRBD1 call from TCRdb remains unchecked. The CDR3 spans 15 residues. Germline-derived CDR1 and CDR2 are SGHRS and YFSETQ. The CDR3 spells CASSLTLGQSYEQYF. Variable domain in full (rest from reference TRBV5-1 and TRBJ2-7): KAGVTQTPRYLIKTRGQQVTLSCSPISGHRSVSWYQQTPGQGLQFLFEYFSETQRNKGNFPGRFSGRQFSNSRSEMNVSTLELGDSALYLCASSLTLGQSYEQYFGPGTRLTVT.